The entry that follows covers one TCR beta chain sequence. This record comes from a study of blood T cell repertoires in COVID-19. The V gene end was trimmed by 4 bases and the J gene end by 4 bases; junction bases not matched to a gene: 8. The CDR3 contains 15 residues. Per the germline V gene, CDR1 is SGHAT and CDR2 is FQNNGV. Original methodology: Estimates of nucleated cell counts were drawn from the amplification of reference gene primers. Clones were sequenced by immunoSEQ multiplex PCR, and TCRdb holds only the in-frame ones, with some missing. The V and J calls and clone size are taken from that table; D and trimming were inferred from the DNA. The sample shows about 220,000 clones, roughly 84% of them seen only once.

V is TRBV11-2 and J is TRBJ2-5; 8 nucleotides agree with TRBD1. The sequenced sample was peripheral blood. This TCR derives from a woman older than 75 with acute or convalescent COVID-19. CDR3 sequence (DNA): TGTGCCAGCAGCTCCCAGGGACAGGCTATAGAGACCCAGTACTTC. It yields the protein CASSSQGQAIETQYF.